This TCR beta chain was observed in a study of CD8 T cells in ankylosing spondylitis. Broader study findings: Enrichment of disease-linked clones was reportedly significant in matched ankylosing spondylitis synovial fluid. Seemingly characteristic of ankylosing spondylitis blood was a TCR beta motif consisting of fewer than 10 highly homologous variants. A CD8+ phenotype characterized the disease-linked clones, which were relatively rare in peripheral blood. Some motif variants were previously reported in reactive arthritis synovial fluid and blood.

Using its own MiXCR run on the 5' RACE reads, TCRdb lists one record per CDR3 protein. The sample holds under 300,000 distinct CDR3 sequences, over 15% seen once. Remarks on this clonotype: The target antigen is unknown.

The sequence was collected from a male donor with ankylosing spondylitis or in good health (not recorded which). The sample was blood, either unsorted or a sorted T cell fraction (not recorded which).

CDR3 sequence (DNA): TGTGCCAGCAGCTCCAGACAGGGAAGGGTATTCGGCACAGATACGCAGTATTTT. Protein: CASSSRQGRVFGTDTQYF. The rearrangement links TRBV11-1 to TRBJ2-3; 7 nucleotides match TRBD1. Trimming at V came to 4 bases and at J to 1 base, leaving 14 bases not matched to a gene. CDR3 size: 18 residues. Germline loops: CDR1 SGHAT, CDR2 FQDESV (reference sequence).